These 2 T cell receptor beta chains were all obtained from the same sample, sequenced in a study of OX40 agonist ivuxolimab in advanced cancers. Clones were read by immunoSEQ multiplex PCR, and TCRdb kept only the in-frame ones, dropping some. The table shows approximately 50,000 clones, with 85% to 95% occurring only once. The specimen was CD4+ or CD8+ T cells sorted from blood, collected in a trial of the OX40 agonist ivuxolimab. The receptors originated from an adult with an advanced solid tumor such as melanoma, head and neck, liver or kidney cancer.

This clone was observed a few times. The chain recombines TRBV5-1 with TRBJ2-1, with a possible D match to TRBD1 (6 bases). Between the trimmed V and J ends, which lost 3 bases and 9 bases, there was a span of 13 bases. The length of the CDR3 is 13 residues. Per the germline V gene, CDR1 is SGHRS and CDR2 is YFSETQ. The CDR3 DNA follows: TGCGCCAGCAGCTCCAGGGGTTGGGGTGAGCAGTTCTTC. Its protein is CASSSRGWGEQFF. The complete variable domain, with remaining parts taken from reference TRBV5-1 and TRBJ2-1, reads KAGVTQTPRYLIKTRGQQVTLSCSPISGHRSVSWYQQTPGQGLQFLFEYFSETQRNKGNFPGRFSGRQFSNSRSEMNVSTLELGDSALYLCASSSRGWGEQFFGPGTRLTVL.

V and J are TRBV27 and TRBJ1-2; D unclear. V lost 7 bases, J lost 6 bases, and 18 bases lay in between. The CDR3 consists of 14 residues. Germline V lookup: CDR1 MNHEY, CDR2 SMNVEV (reference sequence). The chain's CDR3 is CASNTPLYKDGYTF. Written as DNA, the CDR3 is TGTGCCAGCAACACCCCGCTCTACAAAGATGGCTACACCTTC.